This T cell receptor beta chain was recorded in a study of cytomegalovirus exposure and HLA in healthy donors. The table came from immunoSEQ multiplex PCR; TCRdb's copy has only in-frame clones and leaves some out. Of approximately 300,000 clones listed, 75% to 90% were seen once; the top ten hold roughly 1.1%. Deletions cut 6 bases from V and 4 bases from J, with 7 bases between. The CDR3 is 12 amino acids. Germline V lookup: CDR1 SQVTM, CDR2 ANQGSEA. The TCR comes from a woman under 40 in good health and CMV-seropositive. The specimen was PBMCs. V is TRBV29-1 and J is TRBJ2-6; D remains ambiguous. In DNA form, the CDR3 reads TGCAGCGTCGAACTGGGGGCCAACGTCCTGACTTTC. It encodes CSVELGANVLTF. The full variable domain, completed using reference TRBV29-1 and TRBJ2-6, is SAVISQKPSRDICQRGTSLTIQCQVDSQVTMMFWYRQQPGQSLTLIATANQGSEATYESGFVIDKFPISRPNLTFSTLTVSNMSPEDSSIYLCSVELGANVLTFGAGSRLTVL.